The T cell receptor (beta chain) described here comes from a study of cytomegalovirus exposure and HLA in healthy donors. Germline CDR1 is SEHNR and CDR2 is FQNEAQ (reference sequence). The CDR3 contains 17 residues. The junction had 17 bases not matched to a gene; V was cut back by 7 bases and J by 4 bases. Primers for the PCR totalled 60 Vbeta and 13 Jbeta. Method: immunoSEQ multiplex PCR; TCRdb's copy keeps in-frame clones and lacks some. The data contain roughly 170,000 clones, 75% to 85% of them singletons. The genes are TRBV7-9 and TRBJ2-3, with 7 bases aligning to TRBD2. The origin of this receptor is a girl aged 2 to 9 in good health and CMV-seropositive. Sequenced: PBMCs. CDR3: CASNPFGPGLPPDTQYF. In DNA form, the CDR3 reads TGTGCCAGCAATCCTTTTGGGCCGGGACTACCCCCAGATACGCAGTATTTT.